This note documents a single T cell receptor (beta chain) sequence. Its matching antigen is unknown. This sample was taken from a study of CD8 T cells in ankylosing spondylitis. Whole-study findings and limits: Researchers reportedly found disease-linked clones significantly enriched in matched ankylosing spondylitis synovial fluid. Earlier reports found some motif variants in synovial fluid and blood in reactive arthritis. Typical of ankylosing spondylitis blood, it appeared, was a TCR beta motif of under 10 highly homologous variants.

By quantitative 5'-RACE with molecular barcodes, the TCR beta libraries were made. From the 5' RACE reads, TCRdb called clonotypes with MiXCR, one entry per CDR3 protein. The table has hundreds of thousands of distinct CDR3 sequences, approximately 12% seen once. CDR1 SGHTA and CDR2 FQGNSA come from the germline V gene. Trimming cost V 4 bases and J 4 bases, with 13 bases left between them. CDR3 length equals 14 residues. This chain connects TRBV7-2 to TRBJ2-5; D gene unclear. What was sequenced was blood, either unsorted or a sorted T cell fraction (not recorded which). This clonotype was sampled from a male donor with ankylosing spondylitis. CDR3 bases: TGTGCCAGCAGCTCCTACGGCAGGTCAGAGACCCAGTACTTC. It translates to CASSSYGRSETQYF.